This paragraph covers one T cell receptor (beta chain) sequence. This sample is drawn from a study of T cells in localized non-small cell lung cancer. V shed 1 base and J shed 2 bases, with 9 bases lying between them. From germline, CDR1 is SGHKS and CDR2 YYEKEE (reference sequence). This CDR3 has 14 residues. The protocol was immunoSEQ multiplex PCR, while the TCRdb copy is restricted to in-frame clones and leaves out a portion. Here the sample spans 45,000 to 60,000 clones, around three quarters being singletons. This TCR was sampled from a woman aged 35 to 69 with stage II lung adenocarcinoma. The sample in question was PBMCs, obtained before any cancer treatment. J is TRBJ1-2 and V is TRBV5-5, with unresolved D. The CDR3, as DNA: TGTGCCAGCAGCTTGCCGGGAACGAACTATGGCTACACCTTC. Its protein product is CASSLPGTNYGYTF.